The rows below give T cell receptor beta chains drawn from one sample of a study of T cell repertoires in cytomegalovirus infection. TCRdb redid the calling of the reads with MiXCR, one entry per CDR3 protein. The sample records around 320,000 distinct CDR3 sequences, around a tenth being singletons. Specimen: PBMCs. The receptors stem from a human donor in good health (CMV status not recorded). Some clones in this sample may be carry-over from other donors' samples. CDR3s include the opening cysteine and the closing phenylalanine or tryptophan. D genes are given only for firm matches. Clone sizes are given selectively: once, few, many, or a class where the clone is expanded.

d_call	v_call	clone_size	j_call	cdr3_nt	cdr3_aa
NA	TRBV11-2	many	TRBJ1-6	TGTGCCAGCAGCTTAGATACAGGATTTAATTCACCCCTCCACTTT	CASSLDTGFNSPLHF
NA	TRBV6-1	many	TRBJ1-2	TGTGCCAGCAGGGAGGGGATGGGGGGCTACACCTTC	CASREGMGGYTF
TRBD2	TRBV7-2	many	TRBJ2-3	TGTGCCAGCAGCTCTTCAATTTTAGCGGGAGACAGTGGGTATTTT	CASSSSILAGDSGYF
TRBD2	TRBV28	many	TRBJ2-7	TGTGCCAGCAGTTCCAGCGGACTAGCAGGGTACGAGCAGTACTTC	CASSSSGLAGYEQYF
TRBD1	TRBV27	NA	TRBJ2-7	TGTGCCAGCTCAGGACAGGGAGTAAGGTACGAGCAGTACTTC	CASSGQGVRYEQYF
NA	TRBV11-2	many	TRBJ2-7	TGTGCCAGCAACCAAGAGGTAGCAGGCCACGAGCAGTACTTC	CASNQEVAGHEQYF
TRBD1	TRBV4-1	NA	TRBJ1-1	TGTGCCAGCTTGGGAGCAGGGGGGCGAAAAGCTTTCTTT	CASLGAGGRKAFF
TRBD1	TRBV7-2	few	TRBJ1-1	TGTGCCAGCAGCTCCCGCCGGGACAGATTGAACACTGAAGCTTTCTTT	CASSSRRDRLNTEAFF
NA	TRBV7-2	many	TRBJ1-6	TGTGCCAGCAGCTTTTTGGGTTCACCCCTCCACTTT	CASSFLGSPLHF
NA	TRBV12-3/TRBV12-4	few	TRBJ1-4	TGTGCCAGCAGTTTTAGGGACCTGCTGGATGAAAAACTGTTTTTT	CASSFRDLLDEKLFF
NA	TRBV10-3	many	TRBJ2-7	TGTGCCATCAGTGAGTCTAACGGGGGGCCCTACGAGCAGTACTTC	CAISESNGGPYEQYF
NA	TRBV20-1	NA	TRBJ2-7	TGCAGTGCTAGAGATTCGGCTAGCCCCTACGAGCAGTACTTC	CSARDSASPYEQYF
NA	TRBV6-8	few	TRBJ1-2	TGTGCCAGCACCGCCCAGGTTGGGGGCTATGGCTACACCTTC	CASTAQVGGYGYTF
TRBD1	TRBV28	few	TRBJ2-4	TGTGCCAGCAGTCCCGGGACAGAGATTAAAAACATTCAGTACTTC	CASSPGTEIKNIQYF
NA	TRBV5-1	NA	TRBJ1-1	TGCGCCAGCAGTTTCGCCACTGGTAACACTGAAGCTTTCTTT	CASSFATGNTEAFF
NA	TRBV7-9	many	TRBJ1-6	TGTGCCAGCAGCTTAGGGGCAGCAAATGGTAATTCACCCCTCCACTTT	CASSLGAANGNSPLHF
NA	TRBV28	many	TRBJ2-1	TGTGCCAGCAGACCCGAGTGGGACTACAATGAGCAGTTCTTC	CASRPEWDYNEQFF
NA	TRBV7-6	many	TRBJ1-6	TGTGCCAGCAGTCCACAGCTTTCGAACTATAATTCACCCCTCCACTTT	CASSPQLSNYNSPLHF
TRBD1	TRBV7-9	many	TRBJ1-1	TGTGCCAGCAGCTTAGCCCCGGGACAGCAAACTGAAGCTTTCTTT	CASSLAPGQQTEAFF
TRBD1	TRBV28	NA	TRBJ1-2	TGTGCCAGCAGTTTGGGACAGGGAACTTTCTATGGCTACACCTTC	CASSLGQGTFYGYTF
NA	TRBV6-2/TRBV6-3	many	TRBJ2-7	TGTGCCAGCAGCTCATCCCTACGGGAGCAGTACTTC	CASSSSLREQYF
NA	TRBV20-1	few	TRBJ2-7	TGCAGTGCTAGGAGTAGGAGCTCCTACGAGCAGTACTTC	CSARSRSSYEQYF
NA	TRBV15	NA	TRBJ1-5	TGTGCCACCAGCACTACACCGGGACTTCGGAATCAGCCCCAGCATTTT	CATSTTPGLRNQPQHF
NA	TRBV4-1	few	TRBJ2-2	TGCGCCAGCAGTCAAATAGGGGGTGACGGGGAGCTGTTTTTT	CASSQIGGDGELFF
NA	TRBV12-3/TRBV12-4	NA	TRBJ2-7	TGTGCCAGCAGTCCCCAGGGGGGGGAGGCCTACGAGCAGTACTTC	CASSPQGGEAYEQYF
TRBD2	TRBV7-3	many	TRBJ2-2	TGTGCCAGCAGCTTAAACCCCAGCGGGAGAGGAACCGGGGAGCTGTTTTTT	CASSLNPSGRGTGELFF
TRBD1	TRBV28	few	TRBJ2-7	TGTGCCAGCAGTCTGACAGGGCACGAGCAGTACTTC	CASSLTGHEQYF
TRBD2	TRBV2	NA	TRBJ2-3	TGTGCCAGCAGTGAAGCCATAGCGGGGGGAGTCGATACGCAGTATTTT	CASSEAIAGGVDTQYF
NA	TRBV20-1	NA	TRBJ1-6	TGCAGTGCCGATAGGGGGTTTTCCGGGCCCCGAGGGAAACTGCTCCACTTT	CSADRGFSGPRGKLLHF
NA	TRBV7-3	few	TRBJ1-1	TGTGCCAGCAGCTTAGCGGGTAGGGCTGAAGCTTTCTTT	CASSLAGRAEAFF
TRBD2	TRBV12-3/TRBV12-4	many	TRBJ2-3	TGTGCCAGCAGTAACCAAGCGGGGGGTCGGACAGATACGCAGTATTTT	CASSNQAGGRTDTQYF
NA	TRBV29-1	NA	TRBJ1-1	TGCAGCGGCGGACTTTTTGTTGTGGGCGCGAACACTGAAGCTTTCTTT	CSGGLFVVGANTEAFF
TRBD1	TRBV6-2/TRBV6-3	few	TRBJ1-5	TGTGCCAGCAGTTACGGTACAGGGGAGGGCAATCAGCCCCAGCATTTT	CASSYGTGEGNQPQHF
TRBD2	TRBV4-2	few	TRBJ2-1	TGTGCCAGCAGCTCAAGATGGCCTAGCGGCGTTTATGAGCAGTTCTTC	CASSSRWPSGVYEQFF
TRBD1	TRBV20-1	few	TRBJ2-5	TGCAGTGCTAGAGATGGGGGACAGGTACAAGAGACCCAGTACTTC	CSARDGGQVQETQYF
NA	TRBV2	many	TRBJ1-2	TGTGCCAGCGAAATGGTGGGGAACGGACGCTACACCTTC	CASEMVGNGRYTF
NA	TRBV7-3	many	TRBJ1-1	TGTGCCAGCAGTCAGACCCAGGGCACTGAAGCTTTCTTT	CASSQTQGTEAFF
TRBD2	TRBV6-2/TRBV6-3	few	TRBJ2-1	TGTGCCAGCAGTTACAGGAGCGGGAGGCTCCTCGAGGGTGAGCAGTTCTTC	CASSYRSGRLLEGEQFF
TRBD2	TRBV6-1	NA	TRBJ2-3	TGTGCCAGCAGACTTAGCGGGAGCTCCAGTACGCAGTATTTT	CASRLSGSSSTQYF
NA	TRBV6-6	few	TRBJ2-2	TGTGCCAGCACCCCCCGGAGCAACACCGGGGAGCTGTTTTTT	CASTPRSNTGELFF
TRBD2	TRBV5-6	NA	TRBJ2-1	TGTGCCAGTCGTCTAGCGGGAGCGCGGGAGCAGTTCTTC	CASRLAGAREQFF
NA	TRBV5-5	few	TRBJ2-2	TGTGCCAGCAGCTTGTTGTGGGCCGAAGCCAGGGAGCTGTTTTTT	CASSLLWAEARELFF
NA	TRBV7-2	many	TRBJ1-1	TGTGCCAGCAGCTTAGATCGGGGGGGTGTCACTGAAGCTTTCTTT	CASSLDRGGVTEAFF
NA	TRBV7-2	few	TRBJ2-5	TGTGCCAGCAGCTTTTCGGCGTCCGAGACCCAGTACTTC	CASSFSASETQYF
NA	TRBV29-1	few	TRBJ2-1	TGCAGCGTAGTTTGGGCTGCCAGCTCCTACAATGAGCAGTTCTTC	CSVVWAASSYNEQFF